This TCR beta chain was captured by sequencing in a study of T-cell reconstitution after alpha-beta-depleted transplantation in children. Study-wide results and caveats: Alpha-beta T cells about two months after transplant reportedly derived from several hundred expanded graft clones.

Preparation of the TCRbeta library was carried out with unique molecular identifiers. Using its own MiXCR run on the PCR reads, TCRdb lists one record per CDR3 protein. This table holds about 980,000 distinct CDR3 sequences, 25% to 30% found once. This clonotype was recorded a few times. Its antigen is unknown. The TCR was taken from a boy in the first two years of life who had a stem cell transplant for SCID, so the T cells may come from the graft donor. The specimen was PBMCs, mostly from graft donor cells, collected 360 days after TCRalphabeta/CD19-depleted stem cell transplant.

The CDR3 sequence is CASSNLQGAIRDGYTF. CDR3 DNA: TGTGCCAGCAGCAATTTACAGGGGGCTATTAGGGATGGCTACACCTTC. The chain combines TRBV12-3 or TRBV12-4 with TRBJ1-2; 9 positions agree with TRBD1. The CDR3 sequence is 16 residues long. Losses at the gene ends were 6 bases for V and 6 bases for J; bases not matched to a gene: 14.